These 14 T cell receptor beta chains came from one sample sequenced in a study of CD4 T cells in relation to SARS-CoV-2 and coronaviruses. Their cognate antigens are unknown. Assay used: immunoSEQ multiplex PCR; TCRdb lists only in-frame clones, some missing. This sample has about 26,000 clones, with roughly four fifths found just once. The unexposed donors gave CD4+ T cells in about 2011-2019, prior to COVID-19. CD4+ T cells were isolated from the cells after about 11 days of culture. Source material: CD4+ T cells from PBMCs, cultured in vitro. Source of these receptors: a human donor in good health.

The rearrangement uses TRBV29-1 and TRBJ1-1, with D tentatively TRBD1 (6 bases). The V gene lost 4 bases and the J gene lost 0 bases, with 15 bases spanning the gap. CDR1 is SQVTM and CDR2 is ANQGSEA in the germline V gene. The CDR3 runs to 15 residues. In nucleotides, the CDR3 is TGCAGCGTTGGACAGGACAGCTCTATGAACACTGAAGCTTTCTTT. It is translated as CSVGQDSSMNTEAFF.

The chain joins TRBV6-5 to TRBJ1-5, with D hard to call. CDR1 is MNHEY and CDR2 is SVGAGI in the germline V gene. V dropped 2 bases and J dropped 6 bases, with 2 bases sitting between them. CDR3 length: 11 amino acids. The CDR3 sequence is CASSYAQPQHF. The CDR3 nucleotides read TGTGCCAGCAGTTACGCTCAGCCCCAGCATTTT.

V is TRBV25-1 and J is TRBJ2-2, with TRBD2 matching 7 bases. Losses at the gene ends were 1 base for V and 5 bases for J; bases not matched to a gene: 7. The CDR3 is made up of 16 amino acids. Germline loops: CDR1 MGHDK, CDR2 SYGVNS. CDR3 residues: CASSESAGLQTGELFF. The CDR3 nucleotides are TGTGCCAGCAGTGAATCTGCGGGACTACAAACCGGGGAGCTGTTTTTT.

The gene calls are TRBV19 and TRBJ1-2, with TRBD1 matching over 8 bases. There are 15 residues in the CDR3. V trimming: 5 bases; J trimming: 4 bases; junction bases outside the gene matches: 9. In germline, CDR1 is LNHDA, CDR2 SQIVND (reference sequence). The CDR3: CASSDYGTGSYGYTF. CDR3 nucleotides: TGTGCCAGTAGTGACTATGGGACAGGCTCCTATGGCTACACCTTC.

This chain joins TRBV10-2 and TRBJ2-7, with 7 bases that match TRBD2. Germline loops: CDR1 WSHSY, CDR2 SAAADI. This CDR3 is 17 amino acids long. J lost 2 bases, V lost 3 bases, and 13 bases had no gene match. The CDR3 loop reads CASSDPVGRGEAYEQYF. CDR3 in DNA: TGCGCCAGCAGTGACCCCGTTGGACGGGGGGAGGCCTACGAGCAGTACTTC.

The rearrangement joins TRBV7-9 to TRBJ2-7; 10 nucleotides align to TRBD1. The CDR3 has 16 amino acids. Germline values: CDR1 SEHNR, CDR2 FQNEAQ (reference sequence). V lost 0 bases and J lost 5; bases outside the gene matches: 7. In DNA form, the CDR3 reads TGTGCCAGCAGCTTAGCGGGGACAGGGGATTTTAACGAGCAGTACTTC. As protein: CASSLAGTGDFNEQYF.

The rearrangement joins TRBV6-5 to TRBJ2-7, with a possible D match to TRBD1 (6 bases). Trimming took 6 bases from V and 5 from J, leaving 17 bases between them. Germline V gives CDR1 MNHEY, CDR2 SVGAGI. The CDR3 consists of 14 residues. For the CDR3, the DNA is TGTGCCAGCAGGACCGGAGCCCAGGGGCACGAGCAGTACTTC. Protein sequence: CASRTGAQGHEQYF.

This clone occurred a few times. The gene calls are TRBV29-1 and TRBJ1-1; D ambiguous. V dropped 6 bases and J dropped 10 bases, with 12 bases sitting between them. Germline V gene lookup returns CDR1 SQVTM and CDR2 ANQGSEA. The CDR3 is 10 amino acids. CDR3 region: CSVQEVGAFF. The CDR3 DNA sequence: TGCAGCGTCCAGGAGGTTGGAGCTTTCTTT.

The rearrangement joins TRBV19 to TRBJ1-1; 7 nucleotides line up with TRBD1. The germline gives CDR1 LNHDA, CDR2 SQIVND (reference sequence). This CDR3 has 16 amino acids. V trimming: 4 bases; J trimming: 0 bases; junction bases outside the gene matches: 8. The CDR3 coding sequence is TGTGCCAGTAGTAAAACGCCAGGGGGTGTGAACACTGAAGCTTTCTTT. It codes for CASSKTPGGVNTEAFF.

The chain joins TRBV7-9 to TRBJ1-2, with 9 bases matching TRBD1. The CDR3 totals 17 residues. Germline V gene lookup returns CDR1 SEHNR and CDR2 FQNEAQ (reference sequence). V shed 5 bases, J shed 6 bases, and the junction held 16 bases outside the gene matches. The CDR3: CASSLLPGQGKRDGYTF. Here the CDR3 DNA reads TGTGCCAGCAGCCTTCTCCCGGGACAGGGAAAAAGAGATGGCTACACCTTC.

This clone was observed a few times. This rearrangement joins TRBV7-9 to TRBJ2-1; 7 positions agree with TRBD2. The CDR3 contains 11 residues. With 5 bases clipped from V and 12 bases from J, the junction kept 4 bases outside the gene matches. CDR1 and CDR2 from the germline V gene are SEHNR and FQNEAQ (reference sequence). The CDR3 protein is CASSTPGGQFF. Written as DNA, the CDR3 is TGTGCCAGCAGCACCCCGGGGGGGCAGTTCTTC.

This chain uses TRBV25-1 with TRBJ2-1; 10 nucleotides match TRBD2. CDR1 is MGHDK and CDR2 is SYGVNS in the germline V gene. The CDR3 covers 16 residues. Losses at the gene ends were 3 bases for V and 3 bases for J; bases not matched to a gene: 5. This chain's CDR3 is CASSEASGSRYNEQFF. The CDR3 DNA follows: TGTGCCAGCAGTGAGGCTAGCGGGAGCCGCTACAATGAGCAGTTCTTC.

This chain links TRBV10-3 with TRBJ2-5; a possible D gene is TRBD2 (5 bases). CDR1 ENHRY and CDR2 SYGVKD come from the germline V gene. This CDR3 has 13 residues. Trimming stripped 7 bases from V and 5 bases from J, with 14 bases between. The CDR3, as DNA: TGTGCCATCACCCGGACTGAAGGGGAGACCCAGTACTTC. Translating gives CAITRTEGETQYF.

This clone was seen a few times. The V call is TRBV5-1, the J call TRBJ2-1, with no clear D. Trimming cost V 0 bases and J 6 bases, with 7 bases left between them. CDR1 is SGHRS and CDR2 is YFSETQ in the germline V gene. CDR3 length equals 13 residues. CDR3 region: CASSLGTVNEQFF. CDR3 coding DNA: TGCGCCAGCAGCTTGGGGACCGTCAATGAGCAGTTCTTC.